These 30 T cell receptor beta chains came from one sample sequenced in a study of shared clonotypes between healthy human individuals. Clones were read by immunoSEQ multiplex PCR, and TCRdb kept only the in-frame ones, dropping some. This sample carries roughly 2,500,000 clones, roughly 93% of them seen once, and the ten largest clones take about 0.34%. The specimen was naive CD4+ T cells from PBMCs. Sample subset: CD45RA+ positively selected. These receptors were obtained from a man in his late teens or twenties in good health. Some clones in this sample may be carry-over from other donors' samples.

The chain joins TRBV6-1 to TRBJ2-3; 9 bases are a match to TRBD2. The CDR3 consists of 15 residues. Germline values: CDR1 MNHNS, CDR2 SASEGT. Losses at the gene ends were 4 bases for V and 6 bases for J; bases not matched to a gene: 8. CDR3 in DNA: TGTGCCAGCAGTGGACGAGCGGGGGGCCCTGATACGCAGTATTTT. Its translation is CASSGRAGGPDTQYF.

This chain joins TRBV5-5 and TRBJ1-2, with a tentative D call TRBD1 (5 bases). The V and J ends lost 4 bases and 1 base respectively, with 17 bases between them. CDR1 SGHKS and CDR2 YYEKEE come from the germline V gene (reference sequence). CDR3 length: 16 residues. The CDR3 DNA reads TGTGCCAGCAGCCCAAGGGGAAGAGATGATAACTATGGCTACACCTTC. Amino acid sequence: CASSPRGRDDNYGYTF. Looking up the rest from reference TRBV5-5 and TRBJ1-2 gives the full variable domain: DAGVTQSPTHLIKTRGQQVTLRCSPISGHKSVSWYQQVLGQGPQFIFQYYEKEERGRGNFPDRFSARQFPNYSSELNVNALLLGDSALYLCASSPRGRDDNYGYTFGSGTRLTVV.

Comment on this clone: Within the sample, other DNA sequences also encode this same CDR3. V usage is TRBV20-1 and J usage is TRBJ2-1; a weak D match, TRBD2 (5 bases). Germline CDR1 DFQATT, CDR2 SNEGSKA (reference sequence). V gave up 2 bases and J gave up 10 bases, with 6 bases separating them. The CDR3 is made up of 10 amino acids. CDR3 amino acids: CSARTREQFF. The DNA of the CDR3 is TGCAGTGCTAGAACTAGGGAGCAGTTCTTC.

The CDR3 region has the DNA TGTGCCTGGAGCAACACGTGGGCCCAGTACTTC. It translates to CAWSNTWAQYF. The chain employs TRBV30 and TRBJ2-5, with D unresolved. Trimming removed 3 bases at V and 9 bases at J, with 11 bases between. Germline CDR1 and CDR2: GTSNPN and SVGIG (reference sequence). The CDR3 covers 11 residues.

J is TRBJ1-4 and V is TRBV19; 7 positions agree with TRBD1. Germline V gene data show CDR1 as LNHDA and CDR2 as SQIVND (reference sequence). This CDR3 comprises 18 residues. With V trimmed by 8 bases and J by 0 bases, 15 bases remained unmatched. CDR3 protein: CASQFVGQSLATNEKLFF. The CDR3 DNA reads as TGTGCCAGTCAATTCGTGGGACAGTCACTCGCAACTAATGAAAAACTGTTTTTT.

V is TRBV6-1 and J is TRBJ2-5; no clear D gene. Germline V gene sequence: CDR1 MNHNS, CDR2 SASEGT. Trimming cost V 2 bases and J 5 bases, with 15 bases left between them. CDR3 size: 15 residues. The CDR3 sequence is CASSENQAPRETQYF. CDR3 in DNA: TGTGCCAGCAGTGAAAACCAGGCCCCTCGGGAGACCCAGTACTTC.

Remarks on this clone: The same CDR3 can be traced to other DNA sequences in this sample. The rearrangement uses TRBV5-1 and TRBJ2-1; TRBD2 aligns across 11 bases. The V segment lost 0 bases and the J segment 7 bases; nucleotides outside the gene matches: 3. The germline CDR1 and CDR2 sequences are SGHRS and YFSETQ. This CDR3 has 15 residues. The CDR3 is CASSLALAGDNEQFF. The CDR3 coding sequence is TGCGCCAGCAGCTTGGCACTAGCGGGAGATAATGAGCAGTTCTTC.

A few counts support this clone. The CDR3 is CASSGVTGNTEAFF. CDR3 DNA sequence: TGCGCCAGCAGCGGAGTGACAGGGAACACTGAAGCTTTCTTT. This chain links TRBV5-1 with TRBJ1-1; D is possibly TRBD1 (6 bases). This CDR3 contains 14 residues. CDR1 is SGHRS and CDR2 is YFSETQ in the germline V gene. Deletions cut 4 bases from V and 1 base from J, with 11 bases between.

The chain recombines TRBV9 with TRBJ2-7; TRBD1 or TRBD2 may be the D gene (7 bases each). V lost 1 base and J 6 bases, leaving 14 bases between the germline ends. Germline V lookup: CDR1 SGDLS, CDR2 YYNGEE. The CDR3 sequence is 14 residues long. As DNA, the CDR3 is TGTGCCAGCAGCGTACAGGGGGAGGGTTCCGAGCAGTACTTC. Amino acid sequence: CASSVQGEGSEQYF. Full variable domain (outside the CDR3, taken from reference TRBV9 and TRBJ2-7): DSGVTQTPKHLITATGQRVTLRCSPRSGDLSVYWYQQSLDQGLQFLIQYYNGEERAKGNILERFSAQQFPDLHSELNLSSLELGDSALYFCASSVQGEGSEQYFGPGTRLTVT.

The table lists this clone with a count of one. The V gene is TRBV9, the J gene TRBJ2-7, with 9 bases aligning to TRBD2. This CDR3 region has 15 residues. V gave up 0 bases and J gave up 3 bases; unmatched junction bases: 4. Germline V gene data show CDR1 as SGDLS and CDR2 as YYNGEE. The CDR3 loop is CASSVGISGSYEQYF. CDR3 DNA: TGTGCCAGCAGCGTAGGAATTAGCGGGAGCTACGAGCAGTACTTC.

On this clone itself: Other DNA variants within this sample encode the same CDR3. J is TRBJ1-1 and V is TRBV20-1; no clear D. The CDR3 covers 11 residues. Germline V gene data show CDR1 as DFQATT and CDR2 as SNEGSKA (reference sequence). V lost 4 bases, J lost 5 bases, and 8 bases lay in between. CDR3 coding DNA: TGCAGTGCTAACCGGGAGACTGAAGCTTTCTTT. This translates into CSANRETEAFF.

The V and J genes are TRBV5-1 and TRBJ1-6; possibly TRBD1 for D (5 bases). The germline gives CDR1 SGHRS, CDR2 YFSETQ. The V and J ends lost 4 bases and 7 bases respectively, with 18 bases between them. The CDR3 length is 16 residues. The CDR3 nucleotides are TGCGCCAGCAGCCCGGGGTCCGGGACGTACAATTCACCCCTCCACTTT. It translates to CASSPGSGTYNSPLHF.

The V call is TRBV2, the J call TRBJ2-3; possible D gene TRBD1, 5 bases. Germline V gives CDR1 SNHLY, CDR2 FYNNEI. The CDR3 runs to 14 residues. The germline V and J ends were trimmed by 6 bases and 2 bases, with 12 bases remaining between them. The DNA of the CDR3 is TGTGCCAGCAGAAAGGACACCTACACAGATACGCAGTATTTT. This translates into CASRKDTYTDTQYF. The full variable domain, its missing parts supplied by reference TRBV2 and TRBJ2-3, is EPEVTQTPSHQVTQMGQEVILRCVPISNHLYFYWYRQILGQKVEFLVSFYNNEISEKSEIFDDQFSVERPDGSNFTLKIRSTKLEDSAMYFCASRKDTYTDTQYFGPGTRLTVL.

DNA of the CDR3: TGCAGCGTTGAAGCCCTAGCGACTTCCGCCGGCGGGGAGCTGTTTTTT. Translated: CSVEALATSAGGELFF. The chain employs TRBV29-1 and TRBJ2-2; D is possibly TRBD2 (6 bases). With 1 base removed from V and 7 bases from J, the gap between germline ends came to 19 bases. The CDR3 is made up of 16 amino acids. CDR1 SQVTM and CDR2 ANQGSEA come from the germline V gene.

The rearrangement uses TRBV19 and TRBJ2-3; maybe TRBD2 (5 bases). The CDR3 has 16 residues. V dropped 4 bases and J dropped 4 bases, with 18 bases sitting between them. The germline CDR1 and CDR2 sequences are LNHDA and SQIVND (reference sequence). The CDR3 DNA reads TGTGCCAGTAGTACTCCCGGAGAGAGTAGCGCAGATACGCAGTATTTT. This translates into CASSTPGESSADTQYF. Full variable domain (remainder filled in from reference TRBV19 and TRBJ2-3): DGGITQSPKYLFRKEGQNVTLSCEQNLNHDAMYWYRQDPGQGLRLIYYSQIVNDFQKGDIAEGYSVSREKKESFPLTVTSAQKNPTAFYLCASSTPGESSADTQYFGPGTRLTVL.

Only a few counts were recorded for this clone. Within the sample, other DNA sequences also encode this same CDR3. The rearrangement uses TRBV15 and TRBJ1-2; D is possibly TRBD1 (5 bases). V lost 1 base, J lost 3 bases, and 6 bases lay in between. CDR3 length: 13 amino acids. Germline CDR1 is LNHNV and CDR2 is YYDKDF (reference sequence). The CDR3 loop is CATSRGGDYGYTF. The CDR3 DNA reads as TGTGCCACCAGCAGAGGAGGGGACTATGGCTACACCTTC.

The genes are TRBV6-6 and TRBJ2-7; D might be TRBD2 (5 bases). Trimming took off 0 bases at V and 4 bases at J, with 16 bases between the two ends. CDR1 is MNHNY, CDR2 SVGAGI, per germline (reference sequence). This CDR3 has 16 amino acids. The chain's CDR3 is CASSYSMRAGAYEQYF. The CDR3 nucleotides read TGTGCCAGCAGTTACTCGATGAGGGCAGGAGCGTACGAGCAGTACTTC.

This chain links TRBV11-2 with TRBJ2-7; 8 bases agree with TRBD1. Germline CDR1 SGHAT, CDR2 FQNNGV. The CDR3 is made up of 16 amino acids. Germline trimming cut 4 bases from V and 5 bases from J; bases unmatched to any gene: 13. The CDR3 loop reads CASSSRSGGPWDEQYF. The CDR3, as DNA: TGTGCCAGCAGCTCCAGGTCAGGGGGCCCCTGGGACGAGCAGTACTTC.

The J gene is TRBJ1-1, the V gene TRBV28; TRBD1 might be the D (5 bases). Germline V lookup: CDR1 MDHEN, CDR2 SYDVKM. With 6 bases removed from V and 1 base from J, the gap between germline ends came to 21 bases. The CDR3 loop spans 17 amino acids. The CDR3 nucleotides read TGTGCCAGCAGCTCTCCGGGGGTCACAAAGAAGAACACTGAAGCTTTCTTT. Translated: CASSSPGVTKKNTEAFF.

V gene TRBV5-1 combines with J gene TRBJ1-3; perhaps TRBD1 as D (5 bases). V lost 4 bases and J lost 1, with 24 bases in between. CDR3 size: 19 residues. CDR1 and CDR2 from the germline V gene are SGHRS and YFSETQ. DNA of the CDR3: TGCGCCAGCAGCCCGAGACTTCGGGGGGGTATCCAATCTGGAAACACCATATATTTT. Translating gives CASSPRLRGGIQSGNTIYF.

In DNA form, the CDR3 reads TGCGCCAGCAGCCAAAAACAGGGAGCGGAGACCCAGTACTTC. Its protein product is CASSQKQGAETQYF. The rearrangement joins TRBV4-1 to TRBJ2-5; D might be TRBD1 (6 bases). Trimming took off 2 bases at V and 5 bases at J, with 12 bases between the two ends. CDR1 MGHRA and CDR2 YSYEKL come from the germline V gene. The CDR3 length is 14 residues.

V and J are TRBV28 and TRBJ1-4; the match to TRBD1 covers 9 bases. Per the germline V gene, CDR1 is MDHEN and CDR2 is SYDVKM. The V segment lost 6 bases and the J segment 4 bases; nucleotides outside the gene matches: 6. This CDR3 region has 15 residues. CDR3 bases: TGTGCCAGCAGAACAGGGGGCGAAGGTAATGAAAAACTGTTTTTT. Protein product: CASRTGGEGNEKLFF.

V and J are TRBV5-1 and TRBJ2-1; 10 bases agree with TRBD1. The trim removed 3 bases at V and 8 bases at J, leaving 2 bases unmatched. This CDR3 has 13 amino acids. Germline assignment: CDR1 SGHRS and CDR2 YFSETQ. As DNA, the CDR3 is TGCGCCAGCAGCTGGGACAGGGGAGATGAGCAGTTCTTC. Its protein product is CASSWDRGDEQFF. The full variable domain, completed using reference TRBV5-1 and TRBJ2-1, is KAGVTQTPRYLIKTRGQQVTLSCSPISGHRSVSWYQQTPGQGLQFLFEYFSETQRNKGNFPGRFSGRQFSNSRSEMNVSTLELGDSALYLCASSWDRGDEQFFGPGTRLTVL.

J is TRBJ2-1 and V is TRBV5-1, with a possible D match to TRBD2 (5 bases). V lost 1 base, J lost 5 bases, and 10 bases lay in between. The germline CDR1 and CDR2 sequences are SGHRS and YFSETQ. There are 14 residues in the CDR3. The CDR3 DNA reads as TGCGCCAGCAGCTTGTTACTAGGAGACAATGAGCAGTTCTTC. Translating gives CASSLLLGDNEQFF.

The chain joins TRBV5-1 to TRBJ2-5; TRBD1 agrees at 8 bases. Trimming removed 2 bases from V and 6 bases from J; junction bases left unmatched: 9. Germline-derived CDR1 and CDR2 are SGHRS and YFSETQ. CDR3 length: 15 amino acids. CDR3 sequence: CASSFFDRGGKTQYF. In nucleotides, the CDR3 is TGCGCCAGCAGCTTTTTTGACAGGGGTGGGAAGACCCAGTACTTC.

The chain has TRBV2 and TRBJ1-1; 9 nucleotides match TRBD1. The CDR3 length is 14 residues. V lost 6 bases to trimming and J lost 1 base; unmatched junction nucleotides: 3. The germline gives CDR1 SNHLY, CDR2 FYNNEI. The CDR3: CASRGQGTNTEAFF. The CDR3 DNA reads TGTGCCAGCAGGGGACAGGGAACGAACACTGAAGCTTTCTTT.

Comment on this clone: Distinct nucleotide sequences in the sample also encode this CDR3. The V call is TRBV14, the J call TRBJ2-7; a weak D match, TRBD1 (6 bases). The CDR3 is 14 amino acids. Trimming pared 3 bases from V and 2 bases from J, leaving 11 bases between. CDR1 and CDR2 (germline): SGHDN, FVKESK. Written as DNA, the CDR3 is TGTGCCAGCAGCCAGGGCAGGGGCACCTACGAGCAGTACTTC. Residues: CASSQGRGTYEQYF.

The chain employs TRBV7-9 and TRBJ2-1; D uncertain. The germline V and J ends were trimmed by 6 bases and 0 bases, with 15 bases remaining between them. From germline, CDR1 is SEHNR and CDR2 FQNEAQ (reference sequence). The CDR3 extends over 16 amino acids. This chain's CDR3 is CASSGLDSDSYNEQFF. CDR3 in DNA: TGTGCCAGCAGTGGCTTGGATAGTGACTCCTACAATGAGCAGTTCTTC.

J is TRBJ2-5 and V is TRBV5-1; tentatively, D is TRBD2 (5 bases). In germline, CDR1 is SGHRS, CDR2 YFSETQ. Trimming pared 6 bases from V and 7 bases from J, leaving 22 bases between. This CDR3 region has 15 residues. CDR3 loop: CASNERPVGEGTQYF. The CDR3, as DNA: TGCGCCAGCAACGAGCGCCCAGTGGGAGAAGGGACCCAGTACTTC.

The V call is TRBV10-1, the J call TRBJ1-1; no clear D gene. Germline assignment: CDR1 WNHNN and CDR2 SYGVQD (reference sequence). V lost 6 bases and J lost 0, with 17 bases in between. The CDR3 is 16 amino acids. CDR3 sequence: CASRIGRASMNTEAFF. The CDR3 DNA sequence: TGCGCCAGCAGAATCGGGCGGGCATCGATGAACACTGAAGCTTTCTTT.